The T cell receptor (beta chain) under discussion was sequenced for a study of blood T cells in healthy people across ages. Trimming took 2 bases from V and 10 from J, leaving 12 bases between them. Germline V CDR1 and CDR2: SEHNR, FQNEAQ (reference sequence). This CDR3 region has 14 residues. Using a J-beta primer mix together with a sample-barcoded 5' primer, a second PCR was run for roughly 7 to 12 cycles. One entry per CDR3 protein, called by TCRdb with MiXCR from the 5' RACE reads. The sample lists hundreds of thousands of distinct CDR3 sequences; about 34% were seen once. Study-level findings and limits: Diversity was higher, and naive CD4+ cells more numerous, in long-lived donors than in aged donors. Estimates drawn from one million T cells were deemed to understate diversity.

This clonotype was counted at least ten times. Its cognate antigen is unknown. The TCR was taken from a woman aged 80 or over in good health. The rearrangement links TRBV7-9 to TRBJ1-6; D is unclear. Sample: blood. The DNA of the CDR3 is TGTGCCAGCAGCTTACAGGCGCCCGGGTCACCCCTCCACTTT. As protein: CASSLQAPGSPLHF. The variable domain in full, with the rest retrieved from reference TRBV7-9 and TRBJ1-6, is DTGVSQNPRHKITKRGQNVTFRCDPISEHNRLYWYRQTLGQGPEFLTYFQNEAQLEKSRLLSDRFSAERPKGSFSTLEIQRTEQGDSAMYLCASSLQAPGSPLHFGNGTRLTVT.